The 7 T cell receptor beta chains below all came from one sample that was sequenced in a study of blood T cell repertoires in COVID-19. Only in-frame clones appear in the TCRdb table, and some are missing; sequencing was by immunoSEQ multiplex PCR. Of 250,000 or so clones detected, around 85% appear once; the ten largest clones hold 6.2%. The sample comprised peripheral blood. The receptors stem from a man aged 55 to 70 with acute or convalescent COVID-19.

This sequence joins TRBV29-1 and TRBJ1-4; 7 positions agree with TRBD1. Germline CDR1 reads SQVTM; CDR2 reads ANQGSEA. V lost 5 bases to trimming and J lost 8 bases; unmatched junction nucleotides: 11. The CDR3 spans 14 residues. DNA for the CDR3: TGCAGCGTTAATCCGGGACAGTCATCAGAAAAACTGTTTTTT. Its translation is CSVNPGQSSEKLFF.

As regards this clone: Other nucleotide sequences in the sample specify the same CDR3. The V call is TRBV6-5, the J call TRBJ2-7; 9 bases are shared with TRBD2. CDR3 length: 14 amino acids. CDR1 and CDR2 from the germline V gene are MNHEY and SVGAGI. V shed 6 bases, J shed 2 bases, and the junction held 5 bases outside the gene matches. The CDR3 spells CASRMTSGPYEQYF. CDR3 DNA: TGTGCCAGCAGAATGACTAGCGGCCCCTACGAGCAGTACTTC.

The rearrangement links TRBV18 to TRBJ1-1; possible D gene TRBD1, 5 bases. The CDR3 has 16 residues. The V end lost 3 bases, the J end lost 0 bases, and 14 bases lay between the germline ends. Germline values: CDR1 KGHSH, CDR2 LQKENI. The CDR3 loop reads CASSPIQGSLNTEAFF. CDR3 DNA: TGTGCCAGCTCACCGATCCAGGGATCCCTGAACACTGAAGCTTTCTTT.

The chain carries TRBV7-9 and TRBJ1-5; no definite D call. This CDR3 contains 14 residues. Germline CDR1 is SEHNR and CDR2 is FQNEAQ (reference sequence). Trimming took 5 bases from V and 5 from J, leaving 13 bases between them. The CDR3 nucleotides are TGTGCCAGCAGCCGCCTTTATTCGGATCAGCCCCAGCATTTT. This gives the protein CASSRLYSDQPQHF.

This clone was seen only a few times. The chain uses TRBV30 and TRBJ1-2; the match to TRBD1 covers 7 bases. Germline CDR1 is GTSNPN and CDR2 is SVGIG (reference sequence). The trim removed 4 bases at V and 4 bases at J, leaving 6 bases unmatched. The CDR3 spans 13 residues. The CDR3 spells CAWTRQGGYGYTF. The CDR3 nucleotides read TGTGCCTGGACGCGACAGGGCGGCTATGGCTACACCTTC.

CDR3 sequence reads: CSVSQGAQETQYF. CDR3 sequence (DNA): TGCAGCGTTAGCCAGGGGGCCCAAGAGACCCAGTACTTC. This chain links TRBV29-1 with TRBJ2-5; 8 bases match TRBD1. The V segment lost 5 bases and the J segment 1 base; nucleotides outside the gene matches: 3. The CDR3 is 13 residues long. The germline V gene has CDR1 SQVTM and CDR2 ANQGSEA.

The CDR3 DNA sequence: TGTGCCAGCAGTCGTTGGGACAGGCTCTCTGGAAACACCATATATTTT. It codes for CASSRWDRLSGNTIYF. This sequence joins TRBV6-2 or TRBV6-3 and TRBJ1-3, with TRBD1 matching 8 bases. The trim removed 5 bases at V and 0 bases at J, leaving 6 bases unmatched. The V gene's germline CDR1 is MNHEY and CDR2 SVGEGT. The CDR3 is 16 residues long.